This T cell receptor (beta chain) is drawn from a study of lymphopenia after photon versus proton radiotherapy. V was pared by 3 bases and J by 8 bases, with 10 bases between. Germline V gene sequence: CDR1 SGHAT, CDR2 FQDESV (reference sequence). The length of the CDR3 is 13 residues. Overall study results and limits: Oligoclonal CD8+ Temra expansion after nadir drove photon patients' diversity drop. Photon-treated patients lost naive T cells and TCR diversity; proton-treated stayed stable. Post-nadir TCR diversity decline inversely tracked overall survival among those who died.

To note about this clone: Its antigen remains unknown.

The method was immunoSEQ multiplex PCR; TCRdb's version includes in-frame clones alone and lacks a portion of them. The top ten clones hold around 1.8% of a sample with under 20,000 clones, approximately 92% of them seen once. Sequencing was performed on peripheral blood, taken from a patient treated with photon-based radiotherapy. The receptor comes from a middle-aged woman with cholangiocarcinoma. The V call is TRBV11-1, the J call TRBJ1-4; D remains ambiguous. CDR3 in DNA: TGTGCCAGCAGCTTGTATTACCCAGAAAAACTGTTTTTT. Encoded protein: CASSLYYPEKLFF.